Presented here are 5 T cell receptor beta chains from one specimen sequenced in a study of CD8+ T cells in alopecia areata. The treatment is: oral pan-JAK inhibitor, 5-10 mg twice daily. Extracted RNA was reverse transcribed into cDNA, the sequencing template. This table comes from immunoSEQ multiplex PCR, and its TCRdb copy is limited to in-frame clones, with some not included. There are approximately 65,000 clones in the sample; 46% occur only once, and about a fifth lies in the top ten. Material: CD8+ T cells sorted from blood, obtained at roughly week 38, from a patient treated with tofacitinib. These receptors all come from a human donor with alopecia areata.

The rearrangement uses TRBV7-8 and TRBJ2-1, with TRBD1 matching over 10 bases. The CDR3 extends over 16 amino acids. V was pared by 5 bases and J by 8 bases, with 12 bases of the junction left unmatched. CDR1 SGHVS and CDR2 FQNEAQ come from the germline V gene. The CDR3 DNA reads TGTGCCAGCAGCCACAGAGACAGGGGGCCGGGCTATGAGCAGTTCTTC. This sequence encodes CASSHRDRGPGYEQFF.

This clone appeared a few times. This sequence joins TRBV11-2 and TRBJ2-4, with TRBD1 identical over 7 bases. Trimming took 5 bases from V and 8 from J; bases not matched to a gene: 15. CDR1 and CDR2 (germline): SGHAT, FQNNGV. There are 16 residues in the CDR3. As DNA, the CDR3 is TGTGCCAGCAGCCACAGGGGTTGGGAGCCTCTAGACATTCAGTACTTC. It encodes CASSHRGWEPLDIQYF.

The V and J genes are TRBV4-1 and TRBJ2-3; 7 positions agree with TRBD1. J lost 4 bases, V lost 4 bases, and 2 bases had no gene match. The CDR3 has 13 amino acids. CDR1 and CDR2 (germline): MGHRA, YSYEKL. The CDR3 loop is CASSRGQADTQYF. Written as DNA, the CDR3 is TGCGCCAGCAGCCGAGGACAGGCAGATACGCAGTATTTT.

The rearrangement links TRBV7-3 to TRBJ2-5; 9 bases are a match to TRBD2. Germline loops: CDR1 SGHTA, CDR2 FQGTGA. The V and J ends lost 5 bases and 4 bases, in that order; junction bases with no gene match: 8. The CDR3 contains 15 residues. The CDR3 reads CASSPTSGLGETQYF. DNA of the CDR3: TGTGCCAGCAGCCCAACTAGCGGGTTGGGAGAGACCCAGTACTTC.

The V gene is TRBV5-1, the J gene TRBJ2-1; no clear D gene. V gave up 0 bases and J gave up 0 bases, with 4 bases separating them. This CDR3 spans 14 amino acids. CDR1 is SGHRS and CDR2 is YFSETQ in the germline V gene. The CDR3 nucleotides are TGCGCCAGCAGCTTGGAGAGCTCCTACAATGAGCAGTTCTTC. It is translated as CASSLESSYNEQFF.